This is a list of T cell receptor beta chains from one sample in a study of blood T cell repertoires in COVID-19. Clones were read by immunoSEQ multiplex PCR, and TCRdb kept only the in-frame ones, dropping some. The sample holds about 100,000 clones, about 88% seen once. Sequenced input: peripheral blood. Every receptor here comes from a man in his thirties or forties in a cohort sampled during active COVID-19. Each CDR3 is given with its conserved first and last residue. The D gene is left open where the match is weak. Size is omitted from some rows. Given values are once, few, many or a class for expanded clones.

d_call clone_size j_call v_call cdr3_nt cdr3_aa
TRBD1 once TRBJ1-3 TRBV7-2 TGTGCCAGCAGCCCGGGACAGTTAAGAAACACCATATATTTT CASSPGQLRNTIYF
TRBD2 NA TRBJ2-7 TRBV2 TGTGCCAGCCGGACTAGCGGGGGGTCCGCCTACGAGCAGTACTTC CASRTSGGSAYEQYF
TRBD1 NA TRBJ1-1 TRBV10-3 TGTGCCATCAGTGGACAGGGTGGGTGGACTGAAGCTTTCTTT CAISGQGGWTEAFF
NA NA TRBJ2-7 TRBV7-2 TGTGCCAGCAGCTTAGGTCCGGGTGAACTTTCGGAGCAGTACTTC CASSLGPGELSEQYF
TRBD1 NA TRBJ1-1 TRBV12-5 TGTGCTAGTGGTTCTACTTCCCGGGACAGTGAAGCTTTCTTT CASGSTSRDSEAFF
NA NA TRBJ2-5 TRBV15 TGTGCCACCAGCAGAGTCGGAGGACCCCAAGAGACCCAGTACTTC CATSRVGGPQETQYF
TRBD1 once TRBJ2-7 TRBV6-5 TGTGCCAGCAGTCGACAGGGGGAATACGAGCAGTACTTC CASSRQGEYEQYF
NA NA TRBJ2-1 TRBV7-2 TGTGCCAGCAGCCCAATCGGGGTCTCCTACAATGAGCAGTTCTTC CASSPIGVSYNEQFF
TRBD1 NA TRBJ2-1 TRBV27 TGTGCCAGCAGTGGGACAGGGAGGAATGAGCAGTTCTTC CASSGTGRNEQFF
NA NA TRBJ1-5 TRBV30 TGTGCCTGGAGTGTAGGAGGGGATCAGCCCCAGCATTTT CAWSVGGDQPQHF
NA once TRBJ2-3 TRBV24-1 TGTGCCACCAGTGCCGGAGATACGCAGTATTTT CATSAGDTQYF
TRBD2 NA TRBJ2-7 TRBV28 TGTGCCAGCTTAACTAGCGGGGGCGAGCAGTACTTC CASLTSGGEQYF
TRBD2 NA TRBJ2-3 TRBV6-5 TGTGCCAGCAGTTACGCCGCCGGGGGGGCAAATACGCAGTATTTT CASSYAAGGANTQYF
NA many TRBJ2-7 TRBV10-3 TGTGCCATCGAAGGCCAGGATACCTACGAGCAGTACTTC CAIEGQDTYEQYF
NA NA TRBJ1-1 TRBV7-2 TGTGCCAGCAGCCCCCAGGGTAGCCGGATCACTGAAGCTTTCTTT CASSPQGSRITEAFF
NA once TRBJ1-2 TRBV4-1 TGCGCCAGCAGCCAAGATTGGGGAGCGAACTATGGCTACACCTTC CASSQDWGANYGYTF
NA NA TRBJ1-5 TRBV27 TGTGCCAGCAGCCCAGGGAGCAATCAGCCCCAGCATTTT CASSPGSNQPQHF
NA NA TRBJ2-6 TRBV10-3 TGTGCCATCAGTGATAGCTCTGGGGCCAACGTCCTGACTTTC CAISDSSGANVLTF
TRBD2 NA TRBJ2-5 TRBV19 TGTGCCAGTAGTGGGACTAGCCAAATCTTAACCCAGTACTTC CASSGTSQILTQYF
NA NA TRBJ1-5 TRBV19 TGTGCCAGTACCAGACGGGTGGGGGGTAATCAGCCCCAGCATTTT CASTRRVGGNQPQHF
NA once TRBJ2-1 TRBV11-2 TGTGCCAGCAGCCCACGCCGGGGAAGCAATGAGCAGTTCTTC CASSPRRGSNEQFF
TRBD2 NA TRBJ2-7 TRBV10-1 TGCGCCAGCAGTGATGCGACTAGCGGGTACTACGAGCAGTACTTC CASSDATSGYYEQYF
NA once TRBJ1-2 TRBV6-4 TGTGCCAGCAGGGCCTCTAACTATGGCTACACCTTC CASRASNYGYTF
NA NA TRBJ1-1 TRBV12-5 TGTGCTAGTGGCCCCTACGTGTCAGCGGAAGCTTTCTTT CASGPYVSAEAFF
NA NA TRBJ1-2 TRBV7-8 TGTGCCAGCAGCGCGAGCGGTGGACGGACTAACTATGGCTACACCTTC CASSASGGRTNYGYTF
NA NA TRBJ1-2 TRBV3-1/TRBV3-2 TGTGCCAGCAGCCAAGAAGGCAGGGACTATGGCTACACCTTC CASSQEGRDYGYTF
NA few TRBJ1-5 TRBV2 TGTGCCAGCCGTCAGGGGCAGGTAGGCAATCAGCCCCAGCATTTT CASRQGQVGNQPQHF
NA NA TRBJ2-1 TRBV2 TGTGCCAGCGCCGACTGGAGCTCCTACAATGAGCAGTTCTTC CASADWSSYNEQFF
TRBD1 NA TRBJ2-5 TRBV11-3 TGTGCCAGCAGCTCGGGACAGGGGAAAGAGACCCAGTACTTC CASSSGQGKETQYF
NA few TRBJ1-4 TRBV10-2 TGCGCCAGCAGGGATCTGGACACCCTGTTTTTT CASRDLDTLFF
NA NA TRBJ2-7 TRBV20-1 TGCAGTGCTAGTACGGGGCCACAGGGCCCCTACGAGCAGTACTTC CSASTGPQGPYEQYF
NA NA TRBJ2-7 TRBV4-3 TGCGCCAGCAGCCAGGGGAAACAGCGCGGGGACGAGCAGTACTTC CASSQGKQRGDEQYF
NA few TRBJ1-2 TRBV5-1 TGCGCCAGCAGCTTGGACAGGGTTGTGGCTAACTATGGCTACACCTTC CASSLDRVVANYGYTF
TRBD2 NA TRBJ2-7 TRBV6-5 TGTGCCAGCAGTCAACATAGCGGGGCATTCTACGAGCAGTACTTC CASSQHSGAFYEQYF
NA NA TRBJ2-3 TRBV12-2 TGTGCAAGTCGCTTAGCAGCGGGGGGGCGAGAAATCACAGATACGCAGTATTTT CASRLAAGGREITDTQYF
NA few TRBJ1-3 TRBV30 TGTGCCTGGAGCGCCGACAGAAACTCTGGAAACACCATATATTTT CAWSADRNSGNTIYF
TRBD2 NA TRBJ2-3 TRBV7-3 TGTGCCAGCAGCTCAGAGCGGGGGCCCACAGATACGCAGTATTTT CASSSERGPTDTQYF
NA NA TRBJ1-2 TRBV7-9 TGTGCCAGCAGCCCTTGGACAGTAAAAGGCTACACCTTC CASSPWTVKGYTF
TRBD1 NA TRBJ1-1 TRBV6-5 TGTGCCAGTGGACAGGGGGCGTGGAACACTGAAGCTTTCTTT CASGQGAWNTEAFF
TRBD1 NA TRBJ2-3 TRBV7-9 TGTGCCAGCAGCTCGACAGGGTTCAGCACAGATACGCAGTATTTT CASSSTGFSTDTQYF